These 2 T cell receptor beta chains were sequenced from one sample in a study of cytomegalovirus exposure and HLA in healthy donors. The PCR used 60 Vbeta and 13 Jbeta primers. Clones were read by immunoSEQ multiplex PCR, and TCRdb kept only the in-frame ones, dropping some. This table holds some 200,000 clones, approximately 80% found once. Sequences were obtained from PBMCs. These receptors all stem from a girl aged 5-17 years in good health and CMV-seronegative.

The chain carries TRBV6-5 and TRBJ1-2, with D perhaps matching TRBD1 (6 bases). Germline assignment: CDR1 MNHEY and CDR2 SVGAGI. The CDR3 runs 15 residues. V gave up 2 bases and J gave up 7 bases, with 17 bases separating them. CDR3 bases: TGTGCCAGCAGTTACCCCACGGGGGGGGGCGTTGGCTACACCTTC. This gives the protein CASSYPTGGGVGYTF.

V is TRBV4-2 and J is TRBJ1-3, with 7 positions matching TRBD1. In germline, CDR1 is LGHNA, CDR2 YNFKEQ. With 3 bases clipped from V and 0 bases from J, the junction kept 8 bases outside the gene matches. The CDR3 sequence is 17 residues long. CDR3 sequence (DNA): TGTGCCAGCAGCCACCCCGACAGGGTCAGCTCTGGAAACACCATATATTTT. Amino acids: CASSHPDRVSSGNTIYF.